This TCR beta chain is drawn from a study of T cell repertoires in cytomegalovirus infection (dated by TCRdb to about 2019). About the full investigation: Because public TCR beta signatures pointed to carriage of CMV infection together with the matching HLA type, the HLA type of each donor mattered for the analysis.

The sample was run on an Illumina HiSeq 1500. Using fastp trimming at Q25 and MiXCR clonotype assembly, TCRdb reanalyzed the public sequencing data and kept in-frame beta chains. One record per CDR3 amino acid sequence lists the most common genes and DNA. Here the sample has hundreds of thousands of distinct CDR3 sequences; roughly a sixth occur a single time. The ten largest clonotypes hold 12% of the sample. The CDR3 runs 13 amino acids, cysteine and phenylalanine included. The read is trimmed to its CDR3 DNA, 39 bases read in frame from base 1. A distance of 12 bases separates the germline ends of V and J, which lose 3 bases and 4 bases respectively. CDR1 and CDR2 are read off the germline V gene (reference sequence) as DFQATT and SNEGSKA. This clonotype was seen a few times. Its recognized antigen is unknown. It has no much larger one-base neighbor in the sample; base qualities were not kept. The study at large found these results: The ex vivo response was dominated by HLA-C-restricted CMV-specific TCR beta clonotypes, which also provided the single most frequent clonotype in two of eight donors. In both this cohort and an independent cohort of more than 350 donors, the cumulative frequency of public TCR beta family members distinguished carriers of CMV infection plus the relevant HLA type.

This TCR came from a human donor in good health (CMV status not recorded). Some clones in this sample may be carry-over from other donors' samples. The rearrangement combines TRBV20-1 with TRBJ1-2; TRBD1 is a weak D gene call, 5 bases matching. Input material: PBMCs. CDR3 protein: CSASRQFSYGYTF. The DNA sequence is TGCAGTGCTAGCAGACAGTTCTCCTATGGCTACACCTTC.